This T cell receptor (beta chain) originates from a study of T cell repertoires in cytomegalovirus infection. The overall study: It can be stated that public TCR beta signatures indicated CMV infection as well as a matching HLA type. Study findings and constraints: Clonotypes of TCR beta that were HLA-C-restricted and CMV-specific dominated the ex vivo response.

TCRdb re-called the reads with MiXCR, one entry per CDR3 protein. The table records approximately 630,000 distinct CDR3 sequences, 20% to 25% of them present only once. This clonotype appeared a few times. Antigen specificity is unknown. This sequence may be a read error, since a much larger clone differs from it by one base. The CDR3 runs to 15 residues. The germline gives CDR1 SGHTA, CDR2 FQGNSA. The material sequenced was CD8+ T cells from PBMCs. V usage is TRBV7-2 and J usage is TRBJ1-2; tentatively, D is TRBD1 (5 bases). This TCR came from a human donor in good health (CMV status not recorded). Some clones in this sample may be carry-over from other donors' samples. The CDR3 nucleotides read TGTGCCAACAGCTCAGGGAATTTGTTCACCTATGGCTACACCTTC. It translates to CANSSGNLFTYGYTF.